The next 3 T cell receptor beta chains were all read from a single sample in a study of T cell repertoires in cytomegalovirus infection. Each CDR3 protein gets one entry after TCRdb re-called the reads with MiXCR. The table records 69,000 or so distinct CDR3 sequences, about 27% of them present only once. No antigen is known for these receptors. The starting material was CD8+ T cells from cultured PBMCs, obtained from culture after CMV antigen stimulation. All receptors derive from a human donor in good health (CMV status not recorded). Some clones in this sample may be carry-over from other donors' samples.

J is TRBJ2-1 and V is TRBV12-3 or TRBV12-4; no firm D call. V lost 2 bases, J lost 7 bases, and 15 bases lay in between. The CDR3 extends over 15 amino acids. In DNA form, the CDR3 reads TGTGCCAGCAGTTTATCTAGTAGGATGAGTAATGAGCAGTTCTTC. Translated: CASSLSSRMSNEQFF.

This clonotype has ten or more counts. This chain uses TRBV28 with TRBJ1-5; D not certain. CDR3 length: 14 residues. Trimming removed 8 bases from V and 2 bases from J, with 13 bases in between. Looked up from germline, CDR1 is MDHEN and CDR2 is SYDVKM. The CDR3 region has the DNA TGTGCCAGCCACTACACTCTCGGCAATCAGCCCCAGCATTTT. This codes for CASHYTLGNQPQHF.

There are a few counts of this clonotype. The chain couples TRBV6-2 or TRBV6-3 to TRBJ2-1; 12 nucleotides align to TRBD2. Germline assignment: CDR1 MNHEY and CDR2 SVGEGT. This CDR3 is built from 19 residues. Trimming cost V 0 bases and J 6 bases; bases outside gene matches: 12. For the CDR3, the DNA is TGTGCCAGCAGTTACTCAGGCCTAGCGGGAGGGCCTTGGGGCAATGAGCAGTTCTTC. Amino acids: CASSYSGLAGGPWGNEQFF.